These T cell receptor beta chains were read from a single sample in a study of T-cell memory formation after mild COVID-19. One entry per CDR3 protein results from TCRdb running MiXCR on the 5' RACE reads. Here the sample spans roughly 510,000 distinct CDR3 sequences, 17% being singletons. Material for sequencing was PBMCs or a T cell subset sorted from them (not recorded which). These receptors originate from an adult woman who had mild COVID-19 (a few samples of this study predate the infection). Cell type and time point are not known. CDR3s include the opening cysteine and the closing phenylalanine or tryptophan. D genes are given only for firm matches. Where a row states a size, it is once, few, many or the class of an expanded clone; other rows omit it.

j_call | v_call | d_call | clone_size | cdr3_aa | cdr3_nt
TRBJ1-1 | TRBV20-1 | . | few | CSARDPTGSEVAFF | TGCAGTGCTAGAGACCCGACAGGCTCAGAGGTAGCTTTCTTT
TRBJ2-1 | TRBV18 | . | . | CASSPRLVVSSYNEQFF | TGTGCCAGCTCACCACGGCTAGTGGTAAGCTCCTACAATGAGCAGTTCTTC
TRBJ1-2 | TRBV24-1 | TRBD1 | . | CATSDSGTAYGYTF | TGTGCCACCAGTGACTCGGGGACAGCCTATGGCTACACCTTC
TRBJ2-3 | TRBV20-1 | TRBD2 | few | CSARSSGGTDTQYF | TGCAGTGCTAGATCAAGCGGGGGGACAGATACGCAGTATTTT
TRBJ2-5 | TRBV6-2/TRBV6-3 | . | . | CASSYPGLDQETQYF | TGTGCCAGCAGTTACCCCGGGCTAGATCAAGAGACCCAGTACTTC
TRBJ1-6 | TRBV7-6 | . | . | CASSSEGGSPLHF | TGTGCCAGCAGCTCTGAGGGTGGTTCACCCCTCCACTTT
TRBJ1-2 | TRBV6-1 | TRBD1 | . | CASSEGDRGFYGYTF | TGTGCCAGCAGTGAAGGGGACAGGGGATTCTATGGCTACACCTTC
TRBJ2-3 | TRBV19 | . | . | CASKKGGTDTQYF | TGTGCCAGTAAGAAGGGGGGCACAGATACGCAGTATTTT
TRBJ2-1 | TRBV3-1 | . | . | CASSQSGNEQFF | TGTGCCAGCAGCCAATCGGGCAATGAGCAGTTCTTC
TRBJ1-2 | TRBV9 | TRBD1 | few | CASSVAIQGYYYGYTF | TGTGCCAGCAGCGTCGCCATACAGGGGTATTACTATGGCTACACCTTC
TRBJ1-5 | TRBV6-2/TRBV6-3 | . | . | CASSSPSVGNQPQHF | TGTGCCAGCAGCTCTCCCTCCGTGGGCAATCAGCCCCAGCATTTT
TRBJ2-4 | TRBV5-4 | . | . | CASSLGQEDIQYF | TGTGCCAGCAGCTTGGGACAGGAAGACATTCAGTACTTC
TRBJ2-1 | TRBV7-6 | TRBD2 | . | CASSLKIGLAGNEQFF | TGTGCCAGCAGCTTAAAAATCGGACTAGCGGGAAATGAGCAGTTCTTC
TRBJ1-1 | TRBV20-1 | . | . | CSAENLVNTEAFF | TGCAGTGCTGAAAATCTAGTTAACACTGAAGCTTTCTTT
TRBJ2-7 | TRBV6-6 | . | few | CASRAGSYEQYF | TGTGCCAGCAGGGCGGGTTCCTACGAGCAGTACTTC
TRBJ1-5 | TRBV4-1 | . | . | CASSQEAFVGQGGSQPQHF | TGCGCCAGCAGCCAAGAGGCTTTCGTGGGGCAGGGTGGAAGTCAGCCCCAGCATTTT
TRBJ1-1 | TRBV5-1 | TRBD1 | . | CASSPEGGWLTEAFF | TGCGCCAGCAGCCCGGAAGGGGGCTGGTTAACTGAAGCTTTCTTT